The sequence of this T cell receptor beta chain was determined in a study of blood T cell repertoires in COVID-19. Study-level background: Specimens from acute and convalescent COVID-19 originated in the United States, Italy and Spain. T cells, B-cell-depleted T cells, or PBMCs supplied cDNA or gDNA.

Per the original methods: The assay estimated nucleated cells by amplifying reference gene primers. Assay used: immunoSEQ multiplex PCR; TCRdb lists only in-frame clones, some missing. The DNA was the basis for D and trimming; V, J and clone size are from that table. The sample has fewer than 350,000 clones, around 86% seen once. This clone was picked up one time. Deletions cut 6 bases from V and 8 bases from J, with 17 bases between. The length of the CDR3 is 15 residues. Germline lookup yields CDR1 ENHRY and CDR2 SYGVKD. The TCR was taken from a woman between 55 and 75 years old with active or convalescent COVID-19. The chain is built from TRBV10-3 and TRBJ1-6, with D possibly TRBD1 on 5 matching bases. Sequenced: peripheral blood. The CDR3 is CAIRVGAGRDSPLHF. CDR3 in DNA: TGTGCCATCAGGGTCGGGGCAGGGAGGGATTCACCCCTCCACTTT.